Below, one T cell receptor (beta chain) is given with its context. Antigen: not known. The data derive from a study of T cells after yellow fever vaccination. Findings and limits, study-wide: The booster saw the reappearance of most primary-vaccination clones (about 95% CD4, about 90% CD8).

Using its own MiXCR run on the 5' RACE reads, TCRdb lists one record per CDR3 protein. This repertoire shows 450,000 to 550,000 distinct CDR3 sequences, 21% found once; its top ten account for around 16%. This CDR3 spans 15 amino acids. Germline V gene lookup returns CDR1 MDHEN and CDR2 SYDVKM. V lost 6 bases, J lost 4 bases, and 16 bases lay in between. This clonotype originated in a man aged 18 to 35 who received the YFV17D yellow fever vaccine. The input for sequencing was PBMCs, taken approximately 20 days after the first yellow fever vaccination. The V gene is TRBV28, the J gene TRBJ1-3, with a tentative D call TRBD1 (5 bases). CDR3 protein: CASRLLAGSGNTIYF. The CDR3 DNA is TGTGCCAGCAGACTACTTGCAGGGTCCGGAAACACCATATATTTT.